This entry concerns a single T cell receptor (beta chain). The sample belongs to a study of blood T cell repertoires in COVID-19. Study details: Donors in the United States, Italy and Spain gave samples during acute or convalescent COVID-19. Sources were T cells, B-cell-depleted T cells, or PBMCs; the material itself was cDNA or gDNA.

As processed by the authors: Estimated nucleated cell counts came from reference gene primer amplification. Clones were read by immunoSEQ multiplex PCR, and TCRdb kept only the in-frame ones, dropping some. That table gives V, J and clone size, and the DNA gave D and trimming. There are around 250,000 clones in the sample; roughly 90% occur only once, and 0.7% lies in the top ten. Germline loops: CDR1 MNHEY, CDR2 SVGAGI. The CDR3 consists of 14 residues. Trimming left V 8 bases short and J 4 bases short, with 16 bases between. This chain links TRBV6-5 with TRBJ2-3; D gene ambiguous. This receptor was taken from a human donor in a cohort sampled during active COVID-19. The sequencing input was peripheral blood. The CDR3 loop is CASHPRRRPDTQYF. Here the CDR3 DNA reads TGTGCCAGCCATCCAAGGAGAAGGCCAGATACGCAGTATTTT.